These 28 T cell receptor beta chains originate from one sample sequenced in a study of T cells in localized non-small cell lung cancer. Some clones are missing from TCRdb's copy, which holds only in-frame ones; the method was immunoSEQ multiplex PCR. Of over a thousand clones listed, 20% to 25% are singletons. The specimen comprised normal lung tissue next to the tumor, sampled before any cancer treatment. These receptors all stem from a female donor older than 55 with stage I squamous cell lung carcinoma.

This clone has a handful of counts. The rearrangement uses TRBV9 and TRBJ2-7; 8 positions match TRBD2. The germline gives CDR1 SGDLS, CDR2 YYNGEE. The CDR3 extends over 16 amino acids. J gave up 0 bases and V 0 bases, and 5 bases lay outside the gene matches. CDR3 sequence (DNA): TGTGCCAGCAGCGTAGGCCCGGGAGGGTACTCCTACGAGCAGTACTTC. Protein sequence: CASSVGPGGYSYEQYF.

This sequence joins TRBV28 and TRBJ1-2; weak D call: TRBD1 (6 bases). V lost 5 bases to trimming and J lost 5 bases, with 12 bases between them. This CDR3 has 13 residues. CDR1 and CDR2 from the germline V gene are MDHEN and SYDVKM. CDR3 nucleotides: TGTGCCAGCAGTGGCGGGGGGCGGTATGGCTACACCTTC. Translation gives CASSGGGRYGYTF.

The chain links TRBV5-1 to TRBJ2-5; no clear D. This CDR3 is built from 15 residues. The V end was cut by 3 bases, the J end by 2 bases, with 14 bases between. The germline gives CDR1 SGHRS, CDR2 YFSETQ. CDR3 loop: CASSSTKQKQETQYF. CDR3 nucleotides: TGCGCCAGCAGCTCTACCAAACAGAAACAAGAGACCCAGTACTTC.

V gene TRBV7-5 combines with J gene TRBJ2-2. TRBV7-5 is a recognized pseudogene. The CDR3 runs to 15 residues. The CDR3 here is CASSLSNNPTGELFF. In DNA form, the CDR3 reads TGTGCCAGCAGCTTAAGCAACAACCCCACCGGGGAGCTGTTTTTT.

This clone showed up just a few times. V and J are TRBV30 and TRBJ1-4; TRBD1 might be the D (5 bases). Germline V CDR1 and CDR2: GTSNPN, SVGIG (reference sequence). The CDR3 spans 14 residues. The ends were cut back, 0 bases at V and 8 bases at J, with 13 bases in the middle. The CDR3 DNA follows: TGTGCCTGGAGTGTACGGTCAGGGAGGGAAAAACTGTTTTTT. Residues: CAWSVRSGREKLFF.

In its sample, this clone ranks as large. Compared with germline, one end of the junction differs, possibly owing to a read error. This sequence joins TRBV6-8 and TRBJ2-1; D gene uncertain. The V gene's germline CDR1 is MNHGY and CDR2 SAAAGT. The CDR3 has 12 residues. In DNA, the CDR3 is TGTGCCATCAGTAACCCAAACAATGAGCAGTTCTTC. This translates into CAISNPNNEQFF.

The chain's CDR3 is CASRTSRDHYEQYF. CDR3 nucleotide sequence: TGTGCCAGCAGGACTAGCAGGGACCACTACGAGCAGTACTTC. This sequence joins TRBV28 and TRBJ2-7, with 7 bases lining up with TRBD2. The junction had 8 bases not matched to a gene; V was cut back by 6 bases and J by 3 bases. The CDR3 contains 14 residues. CDR1 and CDR2 from the germline V gene are MDHEN and SYDVKM.

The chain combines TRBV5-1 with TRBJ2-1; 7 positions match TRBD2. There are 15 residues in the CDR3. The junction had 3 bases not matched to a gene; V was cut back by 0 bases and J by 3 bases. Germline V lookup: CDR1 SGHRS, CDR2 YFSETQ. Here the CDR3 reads CASSLAPGGYNEQFF. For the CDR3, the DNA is TGCGCCAGCAGCTTGGCGCCGGGGGGCTACAATGAGCAGTTCTTC.

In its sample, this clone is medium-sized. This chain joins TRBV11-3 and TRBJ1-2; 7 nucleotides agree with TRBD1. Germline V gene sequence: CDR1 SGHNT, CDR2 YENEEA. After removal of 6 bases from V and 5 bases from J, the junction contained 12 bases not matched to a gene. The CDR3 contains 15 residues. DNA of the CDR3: TGTGCCAGCAGTGATCCCTATCAGACAGGGTATGGCTACACCTTC. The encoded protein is CASSDPYQTGYGYTF.

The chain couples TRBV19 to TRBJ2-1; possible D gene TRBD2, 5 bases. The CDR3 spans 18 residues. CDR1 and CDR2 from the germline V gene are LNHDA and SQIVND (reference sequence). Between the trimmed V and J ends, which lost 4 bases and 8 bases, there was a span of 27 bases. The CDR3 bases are TGTGCCAGTAGTAAGTCGGGGAGTTGGAGTGGGGAGCGTGATGAGCAGTTCTTC. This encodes CASSKSGSWSGERDEQFF.

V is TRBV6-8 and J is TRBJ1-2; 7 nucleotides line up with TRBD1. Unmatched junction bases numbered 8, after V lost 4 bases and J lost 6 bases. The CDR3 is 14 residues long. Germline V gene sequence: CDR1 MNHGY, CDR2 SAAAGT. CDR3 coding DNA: TGTGCCAGCAGTTTCACGGACAGGTTGGATGGCTACACCTTC. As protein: CASSFTDRLDGYTF.

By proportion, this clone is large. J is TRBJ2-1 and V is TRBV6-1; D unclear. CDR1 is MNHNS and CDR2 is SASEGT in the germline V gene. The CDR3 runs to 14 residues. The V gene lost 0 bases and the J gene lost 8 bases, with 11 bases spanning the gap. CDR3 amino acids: CASSEALGPHEQFF. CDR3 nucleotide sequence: TGTGCCAGCAGTGAAGCGCTAGGGCCCCATGAGCAGTTCTTC.

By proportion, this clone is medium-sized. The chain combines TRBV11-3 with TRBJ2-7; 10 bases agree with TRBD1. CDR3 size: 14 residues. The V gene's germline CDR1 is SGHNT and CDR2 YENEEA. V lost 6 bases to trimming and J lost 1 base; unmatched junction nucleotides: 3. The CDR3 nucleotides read TGTGCCAGCAGACCGGGACAGGGGTCCTACGAGCAGTACTTC. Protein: CASRPGQGSYEQYF. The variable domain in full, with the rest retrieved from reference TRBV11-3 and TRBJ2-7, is EAGVVQSPRYKIIEKKQPVAFWCNPISGHNTLYWYLQNLGQGPELLIRYENEEAVDDSQLPKDRFSAERLKGVDSTLKIQPAELGDSAVYLCASRPGQGSYEQYFGPGTRLTVT.

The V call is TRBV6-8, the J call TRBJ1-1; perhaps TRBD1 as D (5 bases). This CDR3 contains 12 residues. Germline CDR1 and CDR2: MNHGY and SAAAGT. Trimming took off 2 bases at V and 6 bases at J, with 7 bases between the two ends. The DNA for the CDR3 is TGTGCCAGCAGTTACGACAGCCCTGAAGCTTTCTTT. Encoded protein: CASSYDSPEAFF.

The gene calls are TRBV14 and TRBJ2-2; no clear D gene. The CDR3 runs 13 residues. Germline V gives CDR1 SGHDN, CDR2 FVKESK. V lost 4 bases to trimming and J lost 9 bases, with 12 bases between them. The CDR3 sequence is CASSLQGFRELFF. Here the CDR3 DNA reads TGTGCCAGCAGCCTTCAAGGGTTTCGGGAGCTGTTTTTT.

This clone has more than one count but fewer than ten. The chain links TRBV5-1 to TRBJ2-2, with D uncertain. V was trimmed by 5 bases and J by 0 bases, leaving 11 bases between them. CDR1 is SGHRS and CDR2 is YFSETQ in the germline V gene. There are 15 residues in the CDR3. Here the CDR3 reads CASRRTAANTGELFF. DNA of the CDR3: TGCGCCAGCAGAAGGACGGCCGCGAACACCGGGGAGCTGTTTTTT.

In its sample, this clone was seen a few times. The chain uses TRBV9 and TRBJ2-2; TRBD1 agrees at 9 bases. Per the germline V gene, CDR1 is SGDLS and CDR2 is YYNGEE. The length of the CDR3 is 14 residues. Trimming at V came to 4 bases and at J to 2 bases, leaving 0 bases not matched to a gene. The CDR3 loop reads CASSTGGNTGELFF. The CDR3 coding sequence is TGTGCCAGCAGCACAGGGGGCAACACCGGGGAGCTGTTTTTT.

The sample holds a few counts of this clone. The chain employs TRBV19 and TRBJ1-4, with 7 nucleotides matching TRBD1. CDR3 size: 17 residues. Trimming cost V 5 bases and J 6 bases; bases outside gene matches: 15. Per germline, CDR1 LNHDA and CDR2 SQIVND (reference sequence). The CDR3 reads CASSPYRDSKKDEKLFF. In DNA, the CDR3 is TGTGCCAGTAGTCCGTACCGGGACAGTAAAAAGGATGAAAAACTGTTTTTT.

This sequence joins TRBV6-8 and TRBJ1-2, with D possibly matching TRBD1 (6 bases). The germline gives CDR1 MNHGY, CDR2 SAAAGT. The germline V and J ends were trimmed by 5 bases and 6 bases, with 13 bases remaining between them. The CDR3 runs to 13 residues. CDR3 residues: CASSPGTGNGYTF. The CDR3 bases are TGTGCCAGCAGTCCAGGAACAGGGAATGGCTACACCTTC.

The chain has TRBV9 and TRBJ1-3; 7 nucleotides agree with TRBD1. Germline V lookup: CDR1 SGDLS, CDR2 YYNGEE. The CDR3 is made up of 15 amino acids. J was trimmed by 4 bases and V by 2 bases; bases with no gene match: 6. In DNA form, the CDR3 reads TGTGCCAGCAGCGTTGAGACAGGGTCAGGAAACACCATATATTTT. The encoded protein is CASSVETGSGNTIYF.

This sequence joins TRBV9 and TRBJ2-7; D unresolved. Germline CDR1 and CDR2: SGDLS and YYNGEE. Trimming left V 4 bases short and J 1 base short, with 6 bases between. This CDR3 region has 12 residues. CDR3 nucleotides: TGTGCCAGCAGCCTTCTGTCCTACGAGCAGTACTTC. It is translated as CASSLLSYEQYF.

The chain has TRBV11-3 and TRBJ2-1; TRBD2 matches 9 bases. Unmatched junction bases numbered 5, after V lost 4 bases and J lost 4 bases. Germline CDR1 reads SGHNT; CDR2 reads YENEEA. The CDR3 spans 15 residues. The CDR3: CASSSTSGQYNEQFF. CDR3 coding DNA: TGTGCCAGCAGCTCCACTAGCGGGCAGTACAATGAGCAGTTCTTC.

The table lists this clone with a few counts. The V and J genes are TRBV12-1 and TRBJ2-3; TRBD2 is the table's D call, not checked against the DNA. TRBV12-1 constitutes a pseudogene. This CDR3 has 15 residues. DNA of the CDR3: TGTGCCAGCAGCTTCCGACTAGTAAACACAGATACGCAGTATTTT. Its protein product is CASSFRLVNTDTQYF.

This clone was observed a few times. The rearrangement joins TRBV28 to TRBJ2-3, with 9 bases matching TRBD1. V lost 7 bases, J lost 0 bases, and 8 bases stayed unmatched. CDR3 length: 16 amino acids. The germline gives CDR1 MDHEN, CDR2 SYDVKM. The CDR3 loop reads CASTQPGQGSTDTQYF. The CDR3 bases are TGTGCCAGCACTCAACCGGGACAGGGCAGCACAGATACGCAGTATTTT.

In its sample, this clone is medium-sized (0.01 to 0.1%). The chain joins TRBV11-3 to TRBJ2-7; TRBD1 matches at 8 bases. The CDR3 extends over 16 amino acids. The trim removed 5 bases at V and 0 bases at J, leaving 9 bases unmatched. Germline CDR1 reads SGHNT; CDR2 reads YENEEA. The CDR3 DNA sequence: TGTGCCAGCAGCCCCTGGACAGGGCCTAGCTCCTACGAGCAGTACTTC. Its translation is CASSPWTGPSSYEQYF.

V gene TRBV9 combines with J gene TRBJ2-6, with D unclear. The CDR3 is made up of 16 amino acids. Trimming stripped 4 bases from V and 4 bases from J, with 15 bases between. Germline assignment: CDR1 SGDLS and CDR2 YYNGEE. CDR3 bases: TGTGCCAGCAGCCCAACTCAGTCCCCCGGGGCCAACGTCCTGACTTTC. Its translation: CASSPTQSPGANVLTF. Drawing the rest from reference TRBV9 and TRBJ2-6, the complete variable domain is DSGVTQTPKHLITATGQRVTLRCSPRSGDLSVYWYQQSLDQGLQFLIQYYNGEERAKGNILERFSAQQFPDLHSELNLSSLELGDSALYFCASSPTQSPGANVLTFGAGSRLTVL.

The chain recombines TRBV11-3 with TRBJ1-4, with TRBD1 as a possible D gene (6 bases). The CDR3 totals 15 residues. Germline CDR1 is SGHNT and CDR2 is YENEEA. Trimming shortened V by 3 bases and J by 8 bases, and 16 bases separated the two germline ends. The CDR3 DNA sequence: TGTGCCAGCAGCTTGGGCCTGGGTCAGGGGGAAAAACTGTTTTTT. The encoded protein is CASSLGLGQGEKLFF.

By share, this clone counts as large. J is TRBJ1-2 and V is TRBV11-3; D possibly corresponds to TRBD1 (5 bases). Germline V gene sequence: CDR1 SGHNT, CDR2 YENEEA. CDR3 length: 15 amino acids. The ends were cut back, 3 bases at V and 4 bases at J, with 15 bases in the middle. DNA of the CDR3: TGTGCCAGCAGCTTGGCCACGGGACCCGGCTATGGCTACACCTTC. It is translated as CASSLATGPGYGYTF.